The 8 T cell receptor beta chains reported below all come from one sample, sequenced in a study of Graves' ophthalmopathy and Graves' hyperthyroidism. TCR beta CDR3 amplification used RNA transcripts. HTBI primers primed a first-round RT-PCR, and a second-round multiplex PCR followed. TCRdb reprocessed the multiplex PCR reads with MiXCR, giving one entry per CDR3 protein. The sample carries roughly 500,000 distinct CDR3 sequences, around an eighth recorded once. The specimen was blood. Receptors were obtained from a young woman with Graves' ophthalmopathy.

This chain joins TRBV2 and TRBJ2-7, with D hard to call. V was cut by 5 bases and J by 2 bases, with 13 bases left in between. Germline V gene lookup returns CDR1 SNHLY and CDR2 FYNNEI. The CDR3 is 14 amino acids. CDR3 coding DNA: TGTGCCAGCAGTTCTTATTACCCTCCCTACGAGCAGTACTTC. It specifies CASSSYYPPYEQYF.

This rearrangement joins TRBV19 to TRBJ2-7; D is undetermined. This CDR3 region has 13 residues. Germline V gives CDR1 LNHDA, CDR2 SQIVND (reference sequence). V was pared by 3 bases and J by 3 bases, with 9 bases between. The CDR3, as DNA: TGTGCCAGTAGTATTAACGCCCACTACGAGCAGTACTTC. It encodes CASSINAHYEQYF.

The chain recombines TRBV13 with TRBJ2-7; 7 nucleotides line up with TRBD1. Looked up from germline, CDR1 is PRHDT and CDR2 is FYEKMQ (reference sequence). V trimming: 6 bases; J trimming: 6 bases; junction bases outside the gene matches: 11. This CDR3 spans 14 amino acids. In DNA form, the CDR3 reads TGTGCCAGCAGTCCACCCCGAAGGACAGGCGAGCAGTACTTC. Translated: CASSPPRRTGEQYF.

This clonotype has ten or more counts. The V call is TRBV6-5, the J call TRBJ2-7; no clear D. Germline lookup yields CDR1 MNHEY and CDR2 SVGAGI. This CDR3 contains 13 residues. Trimming removed 6 bases from V and 5 bases from J, with 14 bases in between. This chain's CDR3 is CASSLPPWDEQYF. CDR3 sequence (DNA): TGTGCCAGCAGCCTGCCCCCTTGGGACGAGCAGTACTTC.

The sample holds many counts of this clonotype. The chain has TRBV6-1 and TRBJ2-7; either TRBD1 or TRBD2 may fit D (5 bases each). Trimming cost V 4 bases and J 3 bases, with 10 bases left between them. This CDR3 is 13 amino acids long. Germline loops: CDR1 MNHNS, CDR2 SASEGT. The CDR3 sequence is CASSGGKGYEQYF. In DNA form, the CDR3 reads TGTGCCAGCAGTGGGGGGAAGGGCTACGAGCAGTACTTC.

In this sample, this clonotype turned up many times. The V call is TRBV6-5, the J call TRBJ1-6; 9 nucleotides match TRBD1. The V segment lost 0 bases and the J segment 10 bases; nucleotides outside the gene matches: 16. Germline V gene lookup returns CDR1 MNHEY and CDR2 SVGAGI. CDR3 length: 19 residues. CDR3 sequence (DNA): TGTGCCAGCAGTTACTCCGTCGGGACAGGGACAGTAGGGAGGTCACCCCTCCACTTT. Amino acid sequence: CASSYSVGTGTVGRSPLHF.

At least ten counts were recorded for this clonotype. V usage is TRBV20-1 and J usage is TRBJ2-7; a possible D gene is TRBD2 (6 bases). In germline, CDR1 is DFQATT, CDR2 SNEGSKA (reference sequence). Trimming removed 1 base at V and 0 bases at J, with 13 bases between. CDR3 length equals 15 residues. CDR3 sequence (DNA): TGCAGTGCTAGAGTCGGGACTCGGACCTCCTACGAGCAGTACTTC. Amino acids: CSARVGTRTSYEQYF.

A few counts support this clonotype. The chain employs TRBV20-1 and TRBJ2-7; 9 nucleotides align to TRBD1. Trimming at V came to 2 bases and at J to 2 bases, leaving 4 bases not matched to a gene. The CDR3 length is 14 residues. CDR1 and CDR2 from the germline V gene are DFQATT and SNEGSKA (reference sequence). The CDR3 reads CSARPRQGAYEQYF. CDR3 nucleotides: TGCAGTGCTAGACCCCGACAGGGGGCCTACGAGCAGTACTTC.